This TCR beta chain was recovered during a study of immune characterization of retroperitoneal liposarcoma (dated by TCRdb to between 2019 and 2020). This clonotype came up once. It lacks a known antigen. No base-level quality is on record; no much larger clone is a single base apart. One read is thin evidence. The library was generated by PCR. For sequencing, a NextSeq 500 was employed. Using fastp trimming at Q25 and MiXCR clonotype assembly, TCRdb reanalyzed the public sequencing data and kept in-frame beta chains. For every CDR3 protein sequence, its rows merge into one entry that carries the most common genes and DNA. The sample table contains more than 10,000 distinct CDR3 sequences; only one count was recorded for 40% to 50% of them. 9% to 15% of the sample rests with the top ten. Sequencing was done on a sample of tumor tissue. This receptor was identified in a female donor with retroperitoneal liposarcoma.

The DNA sequence follows: TGTGCCAGCAGTTCCGGGATCTCGGGCTCCGGCGAGCAGTACTTC. Its protein is CASSSGISGSGEQYF. This receptor chain uses TRBV6-2 or TRBV6-3 and TRBJ2-7; tentative D gene TRBD2, with 5 bases matching. V drops 4 bases and J drops 6 bases, leaving 19 bases in between. CDR1 MNHEY and CDR2 SVGEGT are derived from the germline V gene. The CDR3 measures 15 amino acids from cysteine to phenylalanine. Of the read, only the CDR3 DNA is kept; its 45 bases are in frame from base 1.